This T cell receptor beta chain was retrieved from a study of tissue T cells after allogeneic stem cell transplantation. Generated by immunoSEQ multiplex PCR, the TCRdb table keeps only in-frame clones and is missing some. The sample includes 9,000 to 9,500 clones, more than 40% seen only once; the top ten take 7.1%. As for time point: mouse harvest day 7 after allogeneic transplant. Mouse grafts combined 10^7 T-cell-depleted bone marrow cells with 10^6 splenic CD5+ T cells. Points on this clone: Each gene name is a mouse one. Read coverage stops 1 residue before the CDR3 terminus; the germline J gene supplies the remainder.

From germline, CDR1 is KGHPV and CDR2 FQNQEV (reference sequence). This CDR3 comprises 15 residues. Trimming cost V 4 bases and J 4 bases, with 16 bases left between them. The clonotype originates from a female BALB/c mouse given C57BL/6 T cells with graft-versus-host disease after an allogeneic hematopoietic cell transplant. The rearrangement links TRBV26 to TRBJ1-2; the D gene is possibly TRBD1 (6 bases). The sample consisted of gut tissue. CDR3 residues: CASSPGGGAPSDYTF. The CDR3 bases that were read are TGTGCCAGCAGTCCTGGGGGGGGCGCGCCCTCCGACTACACC.